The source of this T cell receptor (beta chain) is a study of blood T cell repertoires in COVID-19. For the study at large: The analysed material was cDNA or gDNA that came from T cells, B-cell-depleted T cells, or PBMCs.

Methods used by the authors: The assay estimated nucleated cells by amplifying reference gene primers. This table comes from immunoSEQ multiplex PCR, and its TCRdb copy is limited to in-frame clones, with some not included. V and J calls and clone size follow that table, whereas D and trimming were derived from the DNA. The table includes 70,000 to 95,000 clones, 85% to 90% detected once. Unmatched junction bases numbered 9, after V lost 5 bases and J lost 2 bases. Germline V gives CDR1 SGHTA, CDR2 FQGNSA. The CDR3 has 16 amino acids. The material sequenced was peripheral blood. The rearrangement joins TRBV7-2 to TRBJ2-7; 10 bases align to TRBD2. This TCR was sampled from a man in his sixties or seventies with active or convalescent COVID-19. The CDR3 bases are TGTGCCAGCAGCCCCCAGGGTAGCGGGAGGACCTACGAGCAGTACTTC. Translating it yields CASSPQGSGRTYEQYF.